These 2 T cell receptor beta chains were sequenced from one sample in a study of shared clonotypes between healthy human individuals. Repertoires were generated with immunoSEQ multiplex PCR, while TCRdb's copy carries only in-frame clones and drops some. The table lists about 1,800,000 clones, about 94% of them singletons. Naive CD8 populations comprised CD45RO-negative cells positively selected for CCR7, excluding terminally differentiated effector memory CD45RA+ cells. The sequenced sample was naive CD8+ T cells sorted from blood. All receptors come from a young man in good health.

This clone has only one observation. The gene calls are TRBV29-1 and TRBJ2-5, with D perhaps TRBD2 (6 bases). TRBJ2-7 matches the DNA end more closely, so the J call is doubtful. This CDR3 contains 13 residues. Germline V gene lookup returns CDR1 SQVTM and CDR2 ANQGSEA. CDR3 region: CSVEVGGRYEQYF. The DNA for the CDR3 is TGCAGCGTTGAAGTCGGGGGTCGGTACGAGCAGTACTTC.

This clone was detected only once. J is TRBJ2-2 and V is TRBV4-1, with D possibly TRBD2 on 6 matching bases. Germline CDR1 is MGHRA and CDR2 is YSYEKL. Trimming shortened V by 1 base and J by 3 bases, and 9 bases separated the two germline ends. The CDR3 sequence is 15 residues long. The CDR3 bases are TGCGCCAGCAGCCAAGTAGGAGGGGACACCGGGGAGCTGTTTTTT. Its protein product is CASSQVGGDTGELFF.